Below are 29 T cell receptor beta chains sequenced from a single sample in a study of T cells in tuberculosis. The protocol was immunoSEQ multiplex PCR, while the TCRdb copy is restricted to in-frame clones and leaves out a portion. The profile covers over 25,000 clones, with around 95% appearing a single time and 2% to 3% taken by the ten largest. Material for sequencing was PBMCs. These receptors were taken from a donor under 30 with latent tuberculosis or without tuberculosis infection.

This rearrangement joins TRBV30 to TRBJ1-3; D call uncertain. The CDR3 sequence is 11 residues long. V dropped 2 bases and J dropped 4 bases, with 3 bases sitting between them. Germline V CDR1 and CDR2: GTSNPN, SVGIG (reference sequence). CDR3 nucleotide sequence: TGTGCCTGGAGTCAAGGAAACACCATATATTTT. Protein sequence: CAWSQGNTIYF.

The V gene is TRBV19, the J gene TRBJ1-2; no reliable D call. CDR3 size: 14 residues. V was shortened by 7 bases and J by 6 bases, with 18 bases between the two germline ends. Looked up from germline, CDR1 is LNHDA and CDR2 is SQIVND (reference sequence). The CDR3 DNA sequence: TGTGCCAGTACCTCATCCAACCGGGAGAATGGCTACACCTTC. It translates to CASTSSNRENGYTF.

This rearrangement joins TRBV7-2 to TRBJ2-1, with 7 bases matching TRBD1. J gave up 4 bases and V 5 bases, and 11 bases lay outside the gene matches. This CDR3 has 16 residues. Germline-derived CDR1 and CDR2 are SGHTA and FQGNSA. The CDR3 DNA sequence: TGTGCCAGCAGCCCGAGACGACAGGGTACTTACAATGAGCAGTTCTTC. Amino acid sequence: CASSPRRQGTYNEQFF.

V usage is TRBV28 and J usage is TRBJ1-2; a possible D gene is TRBD1 (5 bases). This CDR3 is built from 12 residues. Germline V gives CDR1 MDHEN, CDR2 SYDVKM. Between the trimmed V and J ends, which lost 6 bases and 4 bases, there was a span of 9 bases. The CDR3 sequence: CASRPTVYGYTF. Here the CDR3 DNA reads TGTGCCAGCAGACCGACAGTCTATGGCTACACCTTC.

This chain uses TRBV5-1 with TRBJ2-2, with 8 bases that match TRBD2. The length of the CDR3 is 16 residues. Trimming removed 4 bases from V and 2 bases from J; junction bases left unmatched: 7. The germline V gene has CDR1 SGHRS and CDR2 YFSETQ. The CDR3 DNA reads as TGCGCCAGCAGCCCCCCAGCGGGGGAAAACACCGGGGAGCTGTTTTTT. Translating it yields CASSPPAGENTGELFF.

The CDR3 nucleotides read TGCGCCATCTTTGGAGTCACCGGGGAGCTGTTTTTT. This sequence encodes CAIFGVTGELFF. The chain recombines TRBV5-1 with TRBJ2-2; unclear D gene. The V gene lost 9 bases and the J gene lost 4 bases, with 10 bases spanning the gap. Germline CDR1 SGHRS, CDR2 YFSETQ. The length of the CDR3 is 12 residues.

This clone was seen only a few times. This sequence joins TRBV29-1 and TRBJ2-3; a weak D match, TRBD2 (5 bases). The CDR3 is made up of 13 amino acids. V lost 6 bases and J lost 3, with 13 bases in between. The V gene's germline CDR1 is SQVTM and CDR2 ANQGSEA. The DNA for the CDR3 is TGCAGCGTGGCCCCGGGATTGACAGATACGCAGTATTTT. This translates into CSVAPGLTDTQYF.

This sequence joins TRBV19 and TRBJ2-7; 9 bases are a match to TRBD1. J lost 1 base, V lost 7 bases, and 8 bases had no gene match. The CDR3 runs to 15 residues. Germline lookup yields CDR1 LNHDA and CDR2 SQIVND (reference sequence). The CDR3 reads CASKGRGQGSYEQYF. The CDR3 region has the DNA TGTGCCAGTAAGGGTAGGGGACAGGGATCCTACGAGCAGTACTTC.

The chain links TRBV5-1 to TRBJ2-5; TRBD1 might be the D (5 bases). Germline loops: CDR1 SGHRS, CDR2 YFSETQ. Trimming removed 0 bases at V and 2 bases at J, with 8 bases between. The CDR3 loop spans 14 amino acids. CDR3 residues: CASSLGTFQETQYF. The CDR3 DNA follows: TGCGCCAGCAGCTTGGGGACATTTCAAGAGACCCAGTACTTC.

The chain recombines TRBV11-2 with TRBJ2-7; D not resolved. This CDR3 spans 15 amino acids. V was cut by 5 bases and J by 0 bases, with 14 bases left in between. Germline values: CDR1 SGHAT, CDR2 FQNNGV. In nucleotides, the CDR3 is TGTGCCAGCAGCGCTCTCGGTTCGAGCTCCTACGAGCAGTACTTC. Protein: CASSALGSSSYEQYF.

Of note for this clone: This sample includes further DNA sequences coding for the same CDR3. The V and J genes are TRBV19 and TRBJ2-5, with 11 bases lining up with TRBD1. CDR1 LNHDA and CDR2 SQIVND come from the germline V gene (reference sequence). The CDR3 spans 16 residues. The V segment lost 1 base and the J segment 5 bases; nucleotides outside the gene matches: 6. In nucleotides, the CDR3 is TGTGCCAGTAGTATAGGAGGACAGGGGGCCAGTGAGACCCAGTACTTC. Its translation: CASSIGGQGASETQYF.

The CDR3: CASSAILAGLSTDTQYF. CDR3 coding DNA: TGTGCCAGCAGCGCAATTCTAGCGGGACTTAGCACAGATACGCAGTATTTT. The rearrangement links TRBV21-1 to TRBJ2-3; the table's D call, TRBD2, was not checked against the DNA. TRBV21-1 is assigned pseudogene status. The CDR3 contains 17 residues.

This chain links TRBV7-2 with TRBJ2-3; D remains ambiguous. This CDR3 comprises 15 residues. Germline V lookup: CDR1 SGHTA, CDR2 FQGNSA. V was shortened by 4 bases and J by 2 bases, with 13 bases between the two germline ends. The CDR3 region is CASSYGHFTTDTQYF. The CDR3 DNA follows: TGTGCCAGCAGCTATGGGCACTTTACCACAGATACGCAGTATTTT. Looking up the rest from reference TRBV7-2 and TRBJ2-3 gives the full variable domain: GAGVSQSPSNKVTEKGKDVELRCDPISGHTALYWYRQSLGQGLEFLIYFQGNSAPDKSGLPSDRFSAERTGGSVSTLTIQRTQQEDSAVYLCASSYGHFTTDTQYFGPGTRLTVL.

This sequence joins TRBV5-1 and TRBJ1-1; maybe TRBD1 (6 bases). With 4 bases removed from V and 1 base from J, the gap between germline ends came to 8 bases. Per germline, CDR1 SGHRS and CDR2 YFSETQ. CDR3 length: 13 residues. The CDR3 spells CASSRGQNTEAFF. The CDR3 region has the DNA TGCGCCAGCAGCCGGGGACAGAACACTGAAGCTTTCTTT.

The chain joins TRBV4-3 to TRBJ1-1; D possibly corresponds to TRBD1 (5 bases). V lost 0 bases, J lost 3 bases, and 20 bases lay in between. Germline-derived CDR1 and CDR2 are LGHNA and YSLEER. The CDR3 runs 18 residues. As DNA, the CDR3 is TGCGCCAGCAGCCAAGATCGTGTACGGGATGGGGGGGACACTGAAGCTTTCTTT. Encoded protein: CASSQDRVRDGGDTEAFF.

The V call is TRBV29-1, the J call TRBJ2-1; D not resolved. CDR1 and CDR2 (germline): SQVTM, ANQGSEA. The CDR3 has 11 residues. Trimming stripped 5 bases from V and 6 bases from J, with 8 bases between. CDR3 region: CSVSGSNEQFF. The CDR3 nucleotides are TGCAGCGTTTCCGGTAGCAATGAGCAGTTCTTC.

The chain joins TRBV4-3 to TRBJ2-7, with 11 nucleotides matching TRBD2. Germline V gene sequence: CDR1 LGHNA, CDR2 YSLEER. J was trimmed by 2 bases and V by 0 bases; bases with no gene match: 6. This CDR3 contains 17 residues. The DNA for the CDR3 is TGCGCCAGCAGCCAAGATGTTTTAGCGGGGGGGACCTACGAGCAGTACTTC. Residues: CASSQDVLAGGTYEQYF.

This chain joins TRBV5-6 and TRBJ2-5, with D perhaps TRBD1 (5 bases). The V and J ends lost 0 bases and 5 bases respectively, with 17 bases between them. The CDR3 contains 16 residues. Germline V lookup: CDR1 SGHDT, CDR2 YYEEEE. CDR3 sequence reads: CASSLVGARNRETQYF. The CDR3 DNA reads TGTGCCAGCAGCTTGGTAGGGGCCAGGAATAGGGAGACCCAGTACTTC.

This rearrangement joins TRBV29-1 to TRBJ1-2; TRBD1 matches 9 bases. CDR3 length: 12 amino acids. V trimming: 7 bases; J trimming: 4 bases; junction bases outside the gene matches: 4. Looked up from germline, CDR1 is SQVTM and CDR2 is ANQGSEA. The chain's CDR3 is CSAGDRAYGYTF. CDR3 bases: TGCAGCGCCGGGGACAGGGCCTATGGCTACACCTTC.

DNA for the CDR3: TGTGCCAGCAGTTCTAATAGACAGGGCAATGAGCAGTTCTTC. It specifies CASSSNRQGNEQFF. J is TRBJ2-1 and V is TRBV27; 7 nucleotides line up with TRBD1. CDR1 MNHEY and CDR2 SMNVEV come from the germline V gene (reference sequence). The V gene end was trimmed by 4 bases and the J gene end by 6 bases; junction bases not matched to a gene: 6. The CDR3 sequence is 14 residues long.

The chain is built from TRBV29-1 and TRBJ1-1; D uncertain. Trimming stripped 6 bases from V and 2 bases from J, with 22 bases between. CDR1 and CDR2 from the germline V gene are SQVTM and ANQGSEA. The CDR3 extends over 16 amino acids. The CDR3 bases are TGCAGCGTGACGGCGGGAGCCAACGATCTCAACACTGAAGCTTTCTTT. Translated, it gives CSVTAGANDLNTEAFF.

This clone has just a few counts. This chain joins TRBV27 and TRBJ2-3; possible D gene TRBD2, 5 bases. This CDR3 contains 16 residues. The V gene lost 3 bases and the J gene lost 8 bases, with 21 bases spanning the gap. Germline V CDR1 and CDR2: MNHEY, SMNVEV (reference sequence). This chain's CDR3 is CASSFRADPDRGTQYF. The CDR3 DNA reads TGTGCCAGCAGTTTTAGGGCGGATCCAGACCGGGGTACGCAGTATTTT.

In DNA, the CDR3 is TGTGCCAGCTCCAATAGGGGGCTCCTAAGCAATCAGCCCCAGCATTTT. It yields the protein CASSNRGLLSNQPQHF. The chain is built from TRBV2 and TRBJ1-5; 7 nucleotides line up with TRBD1. The CDR3 consists of 16 residues. CDR1 and CDR2 (germline): SNHLY, FYNNEI. Trimming at V came to 8 bases and at J to 1 base, leaving 11 bases not matched to a gene. The whole variable domain, filled in from reference TRBV2 and TRBJ1-5, reads EPEVTQTPSHQVTQMGQEVILRCVPISNHLYFYWYRQILGQKVEFLVSFYNNEISEKSEIFDDQFSVERPDGSNFTLKIRSTKLEDSAMYFCASSNRGLLSNQPQHFGDGTRLSIL.

The rearrangement joins TRBV5-1 to TRBJ2-7; TRBD2 matches 11 bases. Germline V lookup: CDR1 SGHRS, CDR2 YFSETQ. V gave up 4 bases and J gave up 4 bases; unmatched junction bases: 7. The CDR3 sequence is 15 residues long. The CDR3 nucleotides are TGCGCCAGCAGCAGAACTAGCGGGAGTTGGTACGAGCAGTACTTC. Its protein product is CASSRTSGSWYEQYF.

The chain couples TRBV5-1 to TRBJ2-1; 15 bases match TRBD2. Looked up from germline, CDR1 is SGHRS and CDR2 is YFSETQ. The CDR3 extends over 16 amino acids. V lost 2 bases, J lost 9 bases, and 6 bases stayed unmatched. This CDR3 reads CASSLGLAGGGGEQFF. In DNA form, the CDR3 reads TGCGCCAGCAGCTTAGGACTAGCGGGAGGGGGTGGTGAGCAGTTCTTC.

This rearrangement joins TRBV4-3 to TRBJ2-3; D may be TRBD1 (5 bases). Germline CDR1 and CDR2: LGHNA and YSLEER. Deletions cut 0 bases from V and 0 bases from J, with 7 bases between. CDR3 length equals 15 residues. The DNA for the CDR3 is TGCGCCAGCAGCCAAGACAGGGCTAGCACAGATACGCAGTATTTT. This sequence encodes CASSQDRASTDTQYF.

J is TRBJ1-1 and V is TRBV29-1; the match to TRBD1 covers 9 bases. The germline V gene has CDR1 SQVTM and CDR2 ANQGSEA. The CDR3 extends over 13 amino acids. J lost 2 bases, V lost 7 bases, and 5 bases had no gene match. The CDR3 nucleotides are TGCAGCGCGTCGGGACAGGGCAACACTGAAGCTTTCTTT. Protein sequence: CSASGQGNTEAFF.

This rearrangement joins TRBV27 to TRBJ1-4; 9 nucleotides align to TRBD1. Germline assignment: CDR1 MNHEY and CDR2 SMNVEV (reference sequence). With V trimmed by 5 bases and J by 4 bases, 5 bases remained unmatched. CDR3 length: 15 residues. The CDR3 here is CASSLRTGVNEKLFF. In DNA form, the CDR3 reads TGTGCCAGCAGTCTCCGGACAGGGGTTAATGAAAAACTGTTTTTT.

The rearrangement joins TRBV18 to TRBJ2-7; the match to TRBD1 covers 8 bases. Germline CDR1 reads KGHSH; CDR2 reads LQKENI. J was trimmed by 4 bases and V by 5 bases; bases with no gene match: 4. There are 13 residues in the CDR3. CDR3 bases: TGTGCCAGCTCATTGACAGGGGAATACGAGCAGTACTTC. It translates to CASSLTGEYEQYF.